This T cell receptor beta chain was recovered during a study of glioma-infiltrating T cells after dendritic cell vaccination (dated by TCRdb to 2016 to 2018). About the study as a whole: The cohort comprised approximately 15 glioblastoma patients from Phase I and II dendritic cell vaccination trials, 9 newly diagnosed and 6 with recurrent disease. Patients received three intradermal dendritic cell vaccine injections at biweekly intervals in the arm below the axilla. TCR sequencing metrics, including TIL content and tumor-blood repertoire overlap, were correlated with survival after dendritic cell vaccination. The vaccine was prepared from monocyte-derived dendritic cells that were cultured for seven days with IL-4 and GM-CSF and then pulsed overnight with autologous tumor lysate. Tumor-infiltrating lymphocyte content was quantified and tumor and blood repertoires were compared in dendritic cell-vaccinated glioblastoma patients by deep sequencing of TCR beta CDR3 regions. Between the early 2000s and the early 2010s, the patients were given dendritic cell vaccination pulsed with autologous tumor lysate. Points the paper makes about the study in general: Longer time to progression and overall survival after dendritic cell vaccination were predicted by higher estimated pretreatment TIL content. TCR clonality showed no direct relationship with survival, which suggests that a diverse polyclonal response may be important. The TCR overlap response model with three groups was called speculative and said to need prospective validation. The cohort was small and heterogeneous, and full blood and tumor sets were available for few patients, with initial-recurrent tumor pairs available for even fewer patients.

According to the study, the label for this sample's time point signals: after dendritic cell vaccination, including at tumor progression/relapse. Selection of patients required sufficient residual fresh-frozen tumor tissue and over two years of available survival data. An isocitrate dehydrogenase mutation was not carried by any of the glioblastoma patients, although molecular status was otherwise variable. PBMC were collected before vaccination, two weeks after the third vaccination, and at tumor progression when it occurred. The Qiagen DNeasy Blood extraction Kit was used to extract genomic DNA. TCRB CDR3 regions were amplified from roughly 1.8 ug genomic DNA, or all available DNA if less, using the immunoSEQ assay. For multiplex PCR, 60 forward primers for TCR V beta segments and 13 reverse primers for J beta segments were used. To estimate reads per starting template, synthetic control templates were spiked into each sample at limiting dilution. Reads of 87 bp were generated by sequencing on the Illumina HiSeq System. Under the source paper's analysis protocol: To remove PCR and sequencing errors, closely related sequences were merged with a nearest neighbor algorithm. TCR overlap was defined as the percentage of unique tumor TCR beta sequences that were also found in the peripheral blood of the same patient. The table was pulled from immuneACCESS by TCRdb, which kept in-frame rearrangements only. Such tables lose some clones; where checked, under half of the loss comes from unresolved V genes, and the rest has no known cause. Clone size and the V and J calls come from that table; the DNA yielded D and trimming. This sample comprises approximately 50,000 clones, approximately 91% of them detected only once. The top ten hold roughly 5.3% of the sample.

As to this clone: What this receptor recognizes is not known. Base qualities are missing; no much larger clone stands one base away.

For CDR1 and CDR2, the germline V gene (reference sequence) lists SEHNR and FQNEAQ. Inclusive of the bounding cysteine and phenylalanine, the CDR3 is 14 residues long. This entry keeps only the CDR3 DNA: 42 bases, framed from base 1. V and J are trimmed by 5 bases and 1 base, and the gene matches miss 3 bases of the junction. This chain is built from TRBV7-9 and TRBJ2-5, and TRBD1 aligns with 8 junction nucleotides. This sequence originates from a human donor with glioblastoma. The source material was blood, sampled after dendritic cell vaccination. CDR3 protein: CASSITGGQETQYF. The DNA sequence is given as TGTGCCAGCAGCATAACAGGGGGCCAAGAGACCCAGTACTTC.